The following is a T cell receptor (beta chain) sequence with its context. This sample is drawn from a study of blood T cell repertoires in COVID-19. Per the authors' pipeline: It was from reference gene primer amplification that nucleated cell counts were estimated. Generated by immunoSEQ multiplex PCR, the TCRdb table keeps only in-frame clones and is missing some. V and J calls and clone size are copied from that table; D and trimming were computed from the DNA. The table lists approximately 300,000 clones, around 83% of them singletons. Trimming took off 1 base at V and 8 bases at J, with 14 bases between the two ends. CDR1 and CDR2 from the germline V gene are SGHTA and FQGNSA. The CDR3 sequence is 15 residues long.

The sequence came from a woman in her forties or fifties with acute or convalescent COVID-19. The rearrangement links TRBV7-2 to TRBJ1-4, with no clear D. The specimen was peripheral blood. The CDR3 loop reads CASSLVRQAGEKLFF. In nucleotides, the CDR3 is TGTGCCAGCAGCTTAGTACGCCAGGCGGGGGAAAAACTGTTTTTT.